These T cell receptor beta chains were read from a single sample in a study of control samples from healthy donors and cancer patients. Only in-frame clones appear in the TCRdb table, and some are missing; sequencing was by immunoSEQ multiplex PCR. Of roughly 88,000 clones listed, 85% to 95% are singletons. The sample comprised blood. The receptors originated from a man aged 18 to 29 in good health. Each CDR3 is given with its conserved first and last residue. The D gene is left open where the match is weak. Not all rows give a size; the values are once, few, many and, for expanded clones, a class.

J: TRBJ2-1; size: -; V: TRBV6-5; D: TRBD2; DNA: TGTGCCAGCAGCGGACTAGCGTTACGCAATGAGCAGTTCTTC; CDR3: CASSGLALRNEQFF
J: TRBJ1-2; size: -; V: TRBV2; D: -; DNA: TGTGCCAGCCGCGAGGACGGCTACACCTTC; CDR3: CASREDGYTF
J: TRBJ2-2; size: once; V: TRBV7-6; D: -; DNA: TGTGCCAGCAGCAGAGGGACCTCCGGGGAGCTGTTTTTT; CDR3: CASSRGTSGELFF
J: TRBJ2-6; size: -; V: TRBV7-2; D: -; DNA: TGTGCCAGCAGCTTCCGGGACACTCAGGCCGGGGCCAACGTCCTGACTTTC; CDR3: CASSFRDTQAGANVLTF
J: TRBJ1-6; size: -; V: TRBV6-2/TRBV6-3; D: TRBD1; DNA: TGTGCCAGCAGTTACTCGCAGGGGGCTTCACCCCTCCACTTT; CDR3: CASSYSQGASPLHF
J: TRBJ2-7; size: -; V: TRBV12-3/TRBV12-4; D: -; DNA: TGTGCCAGCAGTTCCACAGGGACCTACGAGCAGTACTTC; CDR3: CASSSTGTYEQYF
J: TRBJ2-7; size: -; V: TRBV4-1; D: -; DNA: TGCGCCAGCAGCCAAGGACGTGTCATGGGCGAGCAGTACTTC; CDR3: CASSQGRVMGEQYF
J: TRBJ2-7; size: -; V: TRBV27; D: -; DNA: TGTGCCAGCAGTTCTTTAGGCTACGAGCAGTACTTC; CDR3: CASSSLGYEQYF
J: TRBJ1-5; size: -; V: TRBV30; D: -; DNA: TGTGCAGTGGGTCAGGGTAACTTTCAGCCCCAGCATTTT; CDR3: CAVGQGNFQPQHF
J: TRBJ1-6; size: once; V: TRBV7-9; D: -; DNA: TGTGCCAGCAGCTTTATGGGGCGGGGTCACCTCCACTTT; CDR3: CASSFMGRGHLHF
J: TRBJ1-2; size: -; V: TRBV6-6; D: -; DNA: TGTGCCAGCAGTTACTCCGGCACTTTAGGGGATGGCTACACCTTC; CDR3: CASSYSGTLGDGYTF
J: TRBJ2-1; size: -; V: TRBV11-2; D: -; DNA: TGTGCCAGCAGCTTAGATTTGGCAGAACCCTACAATGAGCAGTTCTTC; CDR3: CASSLDLAEPYNEQFF
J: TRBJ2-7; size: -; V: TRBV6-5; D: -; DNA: TGTGCCACCCAGGTTTCTCGGGCCTACGAGCAGTACTTC; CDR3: CATQVSRAYEQYF
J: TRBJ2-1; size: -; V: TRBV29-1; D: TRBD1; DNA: TGCAGCACCGGACAGGGGTCTTACAATGAGCAGTTCTTC; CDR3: CSTGQGSYNEQFF
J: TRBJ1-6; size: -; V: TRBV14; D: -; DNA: TGTGCCAGCAGCCCCGACAGTTATAATTCACCCCTCCACTTT; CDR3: CASSPDSYNSPLHF
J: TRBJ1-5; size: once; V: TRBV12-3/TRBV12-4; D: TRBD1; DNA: TGTGCCAGCAGTAAGGGGGCTTTGCAGCCCCAGCATTTT; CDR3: CASSKGALQPQHF
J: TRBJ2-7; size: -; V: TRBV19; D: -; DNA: TGTGCCAGTAGTAGAGCTGTGGGGACTGAAACTTACGAGCAGTACTTC; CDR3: CASSRAVGTETYEQYF
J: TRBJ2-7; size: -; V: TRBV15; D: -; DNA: TGTGCCACCAGCAGCTCTGGGCAGGGGACATCCTACGAGCAGTACTTC; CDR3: CATSSSGQGTSYEQYF
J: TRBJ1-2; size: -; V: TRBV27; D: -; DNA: TGTGCCAGCAGTTACGACAGCCAGAATGGCTACACCTTC; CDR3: CASSYDSQNGYTF
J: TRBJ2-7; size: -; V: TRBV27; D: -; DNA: TGTGCCAGCAGTTTAAACCAGGGGAGGTACGAGCAGTACTTC; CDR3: CASSLNQGRYEQYF
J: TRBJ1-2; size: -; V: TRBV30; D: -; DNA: TGTGCCTGGAGACCTCCGGGCTATGGCTACACCTTC; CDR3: CAWRPPGYGYTF
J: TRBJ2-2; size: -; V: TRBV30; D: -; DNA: TGTGCCTGGAGAGCCCAGGGGCCCGGGGAGCTGTTTTTT; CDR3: CAWRAQGPGELFF
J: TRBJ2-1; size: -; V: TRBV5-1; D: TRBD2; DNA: TGCGCCAGCAGCTTGACCTGGACTAGCGGGGGTCTTAGCTCCTACAATGAGCAGTTCTTC; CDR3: CASSLTWTSGGLSSYNEQFF
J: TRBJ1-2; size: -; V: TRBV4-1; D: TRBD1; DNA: TGCGCCAGCAGCCAAGTTGGACAGGATGGCTACACCTTC; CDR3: CASSQVGQDGYTF
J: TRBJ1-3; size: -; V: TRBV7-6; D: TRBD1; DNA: TGTGCCAGCAGCTCGGGACAGGGACTATCTGGAAACACCATATATTTT; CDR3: CASSSGQGLSGNTIYF
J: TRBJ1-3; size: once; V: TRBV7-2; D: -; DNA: TGTGCCAGCAGCTCTCCGGGGACTGGATTTTTAGGAAACACCATATATTTT; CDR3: CASSSPGTGFLGNTIYF
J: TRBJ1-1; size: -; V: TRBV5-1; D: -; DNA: TGCGCCAGCAGCACGGGGTGGGGCCCCATGGAGACTGAAGCTTTCTTT; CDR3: CASSTGWGPMETEAFF
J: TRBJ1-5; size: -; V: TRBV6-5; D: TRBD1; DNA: TGTGCCAGCAGTTCTTTGGGACAGAGTAATCAGCCCCAGCATTTT; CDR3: CASSSLGQSNQPQHF